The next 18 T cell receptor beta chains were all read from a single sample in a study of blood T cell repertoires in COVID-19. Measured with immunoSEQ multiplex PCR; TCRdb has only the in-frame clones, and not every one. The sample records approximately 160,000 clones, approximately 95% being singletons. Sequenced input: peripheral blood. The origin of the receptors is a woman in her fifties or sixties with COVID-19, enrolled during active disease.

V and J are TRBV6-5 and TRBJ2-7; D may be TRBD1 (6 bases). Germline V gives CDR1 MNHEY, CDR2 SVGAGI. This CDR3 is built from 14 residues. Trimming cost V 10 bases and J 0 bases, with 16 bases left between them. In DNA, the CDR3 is TGTGCCACCTCCCCGCAGGGACACTCCTACGAGCAGTACTTC. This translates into CATSPQGHSYEQYF.

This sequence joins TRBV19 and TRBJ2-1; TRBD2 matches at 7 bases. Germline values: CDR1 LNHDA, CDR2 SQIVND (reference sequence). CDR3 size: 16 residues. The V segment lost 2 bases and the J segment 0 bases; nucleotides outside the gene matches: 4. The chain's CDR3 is CASSILGGNSYNEQFF. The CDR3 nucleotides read TGTGCCAGTAGTATATTGGGGGGGAACTCCTACAATGAGCAGTTCTTC.

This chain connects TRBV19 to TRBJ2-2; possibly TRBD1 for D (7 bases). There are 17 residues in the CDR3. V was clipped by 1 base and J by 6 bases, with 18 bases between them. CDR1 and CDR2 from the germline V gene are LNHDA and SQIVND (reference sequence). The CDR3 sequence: CASSIGGNRGGSGELFF. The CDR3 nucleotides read TGTGCCAGTAGTATAGGGGGGAACAGGGGAGGATCCGGGGAGCTGTTTTTT.

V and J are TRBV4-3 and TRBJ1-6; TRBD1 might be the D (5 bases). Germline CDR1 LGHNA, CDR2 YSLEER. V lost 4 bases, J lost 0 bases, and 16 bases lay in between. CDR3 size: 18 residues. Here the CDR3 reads CASSRVRGGSSYNSPLHF. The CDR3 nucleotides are TGCGCCAGCAGCCGGGTACGCGGGGGAAGCTCCTATAATTCACCCCTCCACTTT.

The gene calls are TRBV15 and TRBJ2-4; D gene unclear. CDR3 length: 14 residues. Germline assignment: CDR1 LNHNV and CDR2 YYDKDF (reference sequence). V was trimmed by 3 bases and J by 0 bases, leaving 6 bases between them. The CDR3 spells CATSREIAKNIQYF. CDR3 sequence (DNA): TGTGCCACCAGCAGGGAGATAGCCAAAAACATTCAGTACTTC.

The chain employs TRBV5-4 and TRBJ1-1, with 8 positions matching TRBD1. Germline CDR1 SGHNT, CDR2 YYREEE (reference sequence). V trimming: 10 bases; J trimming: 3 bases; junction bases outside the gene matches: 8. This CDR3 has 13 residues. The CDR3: CAFRDRPYTEAFF. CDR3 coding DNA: TGTGCCTTCCGGGACAGGCCCTACACTGAAGCTTTCTTT. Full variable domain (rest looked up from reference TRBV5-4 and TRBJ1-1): ETGVTQSPTHLIKTRGQQVTLRCSSQSGHNTVSWYQQALGQGPQFIFQYYREEENGRGNFPPRFSGLQFPNYSSELNVNALELDDSALYLCAFRDRPYTEAFFGQGTRLTVV.

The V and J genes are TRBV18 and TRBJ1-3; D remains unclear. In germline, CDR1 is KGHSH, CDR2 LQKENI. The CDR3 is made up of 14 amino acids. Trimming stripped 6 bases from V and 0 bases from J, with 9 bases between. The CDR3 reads CASSDGASGNTIYF. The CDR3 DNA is TGTGCCAGCTCCGACGGAGCCTCTGGAAACACCATATATTTT. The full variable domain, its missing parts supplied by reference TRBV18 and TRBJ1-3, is NAGVMQNPRHLVRRRGQEARLRCSPMKGHSHVYWYRQLPEEGLKFMVYLQKENIIDESGMPKERFSAEFPKEGPSILRIQQVVRGDSAAYFCASSDGASGNTIYFGEGSWLTVV.

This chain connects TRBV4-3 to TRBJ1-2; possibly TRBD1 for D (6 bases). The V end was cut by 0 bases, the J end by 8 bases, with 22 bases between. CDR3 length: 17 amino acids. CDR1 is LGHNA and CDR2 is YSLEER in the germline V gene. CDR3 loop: CASSQERSGHRTGGYTF. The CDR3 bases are TGCGCCAGCAGCCAAGAAAGATCGGGACATAGGACGGGGGGCTACACCTTC.

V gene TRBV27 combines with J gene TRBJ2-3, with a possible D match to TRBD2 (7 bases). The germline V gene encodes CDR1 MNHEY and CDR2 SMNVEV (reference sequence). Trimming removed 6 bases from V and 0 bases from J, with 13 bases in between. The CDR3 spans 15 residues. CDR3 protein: CASSGGRASTDTQYF. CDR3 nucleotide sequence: TGTGCCAGCAGCGGGGGGCGGGCTAGCACAGATACGCAGTATTTT.

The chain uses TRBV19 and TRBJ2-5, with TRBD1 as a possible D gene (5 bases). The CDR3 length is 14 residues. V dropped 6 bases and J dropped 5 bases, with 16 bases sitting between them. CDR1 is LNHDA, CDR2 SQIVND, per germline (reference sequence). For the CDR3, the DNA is TGTGCCAGTAGCATACAGGCAACTCGGGAGACCCAGTACTTC. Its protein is CASSIQATRETQYF.

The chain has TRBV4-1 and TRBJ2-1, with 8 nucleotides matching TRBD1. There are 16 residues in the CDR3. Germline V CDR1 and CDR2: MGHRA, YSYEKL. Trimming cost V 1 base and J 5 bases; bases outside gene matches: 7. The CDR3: CASSQGTGTLNNEQFF. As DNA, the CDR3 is TGCGCCAGCAGCCAAGGGACAGGGACCTTAAACAATGAGCAGTTCTTC.

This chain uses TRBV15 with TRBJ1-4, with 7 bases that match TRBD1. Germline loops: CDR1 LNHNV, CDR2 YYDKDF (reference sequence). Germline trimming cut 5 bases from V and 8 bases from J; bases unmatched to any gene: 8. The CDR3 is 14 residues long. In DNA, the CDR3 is TGTGCCACCAGCCTATATAGAGGGGGCGAAAAACTGTTTTTT. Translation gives CATSLYRGGEKLFF.

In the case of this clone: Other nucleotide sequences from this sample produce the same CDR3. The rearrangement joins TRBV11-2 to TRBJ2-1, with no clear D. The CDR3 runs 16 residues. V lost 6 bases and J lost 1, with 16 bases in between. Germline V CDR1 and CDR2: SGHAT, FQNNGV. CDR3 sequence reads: CASRQTSGRSYNEQFF. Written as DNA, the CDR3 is TGTGCCAGCAGACAGACCAGTGGGCGATCCTACAATGAGCAGTTCTTC.

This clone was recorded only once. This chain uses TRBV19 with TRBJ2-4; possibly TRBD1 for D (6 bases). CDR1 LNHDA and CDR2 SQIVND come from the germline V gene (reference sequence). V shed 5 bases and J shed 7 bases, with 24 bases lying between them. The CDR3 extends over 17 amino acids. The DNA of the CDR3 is TGTGCCAGTAGTTCCGCACAGGGATTCGGCTTTAGTAACATTCAGTACTTC. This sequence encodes CASSSAQGFGFSNIQYF.

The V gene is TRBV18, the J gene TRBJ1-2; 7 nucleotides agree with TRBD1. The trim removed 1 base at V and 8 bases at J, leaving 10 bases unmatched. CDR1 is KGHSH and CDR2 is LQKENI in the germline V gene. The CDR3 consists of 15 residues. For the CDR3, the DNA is TGTGCCAGCTCACCACGGGCTTCTCAGGGGGTAGGCTACACCTTC. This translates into CASSPRASQGVGYTF.

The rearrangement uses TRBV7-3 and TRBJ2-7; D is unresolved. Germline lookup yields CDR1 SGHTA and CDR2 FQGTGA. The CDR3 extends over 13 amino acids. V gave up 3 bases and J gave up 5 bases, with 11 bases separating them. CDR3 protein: CASSFVSGDEQYF. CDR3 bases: TGTGCCAGCAGCTTTGTTTCAGGCGACGAGCAGTACTTC.

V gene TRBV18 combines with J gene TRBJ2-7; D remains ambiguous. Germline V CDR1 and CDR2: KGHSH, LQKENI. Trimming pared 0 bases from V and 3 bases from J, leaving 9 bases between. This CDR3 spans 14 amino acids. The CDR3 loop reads CASSPPWAVYEQYF. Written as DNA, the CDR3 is TGTGCCAGCTCACCACCCTGGGCCGTCTACGAGCAGTACTTC.

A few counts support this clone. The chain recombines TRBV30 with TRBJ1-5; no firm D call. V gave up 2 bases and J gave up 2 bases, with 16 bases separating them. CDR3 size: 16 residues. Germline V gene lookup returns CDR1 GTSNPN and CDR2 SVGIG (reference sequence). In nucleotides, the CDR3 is TGTGCCTGGAGTCCCCCCGTCACGGGTGGCAATCAGCCCCAGCATTTT. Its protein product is CAWSPPVTGGNQPQHF.